This T cell receptor (beta chain) was profiled in a study of cytomegalovirus exposure and HLA in healthy donors. Study summary: Out of 180 million or so T cells, an earlier analysis found roughly 100 million unique TCR beta sequences in total. Regarding the study as a whole: Three CMV-associated chains proved CMV antigen-specific in vitro. A later analysis linked a missense DCLRE1C variant to TCR beta V- and J-gene trimming.

The V and J ends lost 3 bases and 1 base respectively, with 14 bases between them. The CDR3 totals 16 residues. In the case of this clone: The target antigen is unknown.

It was with 60 Vbeta and 13 Jbeta primers that the PCR ran. Clones were sequenced by immunoSEQ multiplex PCR, and TCRdb holds only the in-frame ones, with some missing. In the table there are 150,000 to 200,000 clones, 70% to 90% of which are singletons. Though probably carrying unrecorded immune exposures, donors were nominally healthy at sampling. This receptor was taken from a man aged 18 to 29 in good health and CMV-seropositive. Sequenced sample: PBMCs. The chain is built from TRBV5-3 and TRBJ2-4; D is uncertain. TRBV5-3 is filed as an ORF, its function uncertain. CDR3: CARSWAEMKAKNIQYF. The CDR3 DNA reads TGTGCCAGAAGCTGGGCTGAAATGAAGGCCAAAAACATTCAGTACTTC.